This is a list of T cell receptor beta chains from one sample in a study of T cell responses to AZD1222 COVID-19 vaccine. This table comes from immunoSEQ multiplex PCR, and its TCRdb copy is limited to in-frame clones, with some not included. The sample consists of some 63,000 clones, 80% to 90% of them appearing once. The input for sequencing was peripheral blood, taken 28 days after the second AZD1222 dose. The origin of the receptors is an adult who received the AZD1222 COVID-19 vaccine. Both conserved end residues are part of each CDR3. Each record gives: J gene, CDR3 length, clone size, D gene, V gene, CDR3 protein, CDR3 DNA. The D gene is left open where the match is weak. Not all rows give a size; the values are once, few, many and, for expanded clones, a class.

TRBJ2-1,15,once,-,TRBV9,CASSVGVSGGYEQFF,TGTGCCAGCAGCGTAGGGGTTAGCGGAGGGTATGAGCAGTTCTTC
TRBJ1-2,14,-,-,TRBV30,CAWSTSIADYGYTF,TGTGCCTGGAGCACCAGTATCGCGGACTATGGCTACACCTTC
TRBJ2-3,15,-,-,TRBV4-3,CASTYSLTSTDTQYF,TGCGCCAGCACGTACTCCTTAACTAGCACAGATACGCAGTATTTT
TRBJ1-6,14,-,-,TRBV5-1,CASSLDIRDSPLHF,TGCGCCAGCAGCTTGGATATTCGGGACTCACCCCTCCACTTT
TRBJ1-5,16,-,TRBD1,TRBV5-5,CASSLEPRGQLTPQHF,TGTGCCAGCAGCTTGGAGCCCAGGGGGCAGCTGACTCCCCAGCATTTT
TRBJ2-1,20,-,TRBD2,TRBV4-3,CASSQGTTSGRYNSYNEQFF,TGCGCCAGCAGCCAAGGAACGACTAGCGGGAGGTACAACTCCTACAATGAGCAGTTCTTC
TRBJ2-1,19,-,TRBD2,TRBV19,CASSIEARGRYALYNEQFF,TGTGCCAGTAGTATAGAGGCTCGCGGGAGATATGCCCTTTACAATGAGCAGTTCTTC
TRBJ2-3,12,-,-,TRBV7-9,CASSLDTDTQYF,TGTGCCAGCAGCTTAGACACAGATACGCAGTATTTT
TRBJ1-3,14,once,-,TRBV9,CASRGGGSGNTIYF,TGTGCCAGCCGGGGGGGAGGCTCTGGAAACACCATATATTTT
TRBJ2-5,13,-,-,TRBV9,CASSPRLMETQYF,TGTGCCAGCAGCCCGCGGCTAATGGAGACCCAGTACTTC
TRBJ1-5,17,once,TRBD1,TRBV7-8,CASSAHRGERGNQPQHF,TGTGCCAGCAGCGCGCACAGGGGAGAAAGAGGCAATCAGCCCCAGCATTTT
TRBJ1-2,16,-,TRBD1,TRBV19,CASGESGQGALYGYTF,TGTGCCAGTGGAGAGTCGGGACAGGGGGCTCTCTATGGCTACACCTTC
TRBJ2-3,15,-,TRBD1,TRBV3-1/TRBV3-2,CASSRVQGPTDTQYF,TGTGCCAGCAGCCGAGTACAGGGGCCCACAGATACGCAGTATTTT
TRBJ1-2,15,-,TRBD1,TRBV5-4,CASSLKSQGHYGYTF,TGTGCCAGCAGCTTGAAGTCACAGGGGCACTATGGCTACACCTTC
TRBJ2-2,16,-,TRBD2,TRBV4-1,CAPSQPGGGNTGELFF,TGCGCCCCCAGCCAGCCGGGAGGAGGGAACACCGGGGAGCTGTTTTTT
TRBJ2-7,15,-,-,TRBV9,CASSVAIGSDYEQYF,TGTGCCAGCAGCGTAGCGATAGGCAGCGACTACGAGCAGTACTTC
TRBJ1-4,15,few,TRBD1,TRBV7-2,CASSPQGQGGEKLFF,TGTGCCAGCAGCCCCCAGGGACAGGGAGGCGAAAAACTGTTTTTT
TRBJ2-7,13,-,TRBD2,TRBV4-1,CASSQQAGEEQYF,TGCGCCAGCAGCCAACAAGCGGGAGAAGAGCAGTACTTC
TRBJ2-7,15,-,-,TRBV3-1/TRBV3-2,CASSTSIGGPAEQYF,TGTGCCAGCAGCACCAGCATCGGGGGCCCTGCCGAGCAGTACTTC
TRBJ2-1,14,-,-,TRBV5-8,CASSSGVSYNEQFF,TGTGCCAGCAGCTCGGGTGTTTCCTACAATGAGCAGTTCTTC
TRBJ2-1,14,-,-,TRBV18,CASSRGGPNNEQFF,TGTGCCAGCTCACGAGGGGGACCCAACAATGAGCAGTTCTTC
TRBJ1-1,14,once,-,TRBV28,CASIRGGVNTEAFF,TGTGCCAGCATAAGGGGGGGAGTGAACACTGAAGCTTTCTTT
TRBJ1-6,14,-,-,TRBV7-9,CASSSDSSNSPLHF,TGTGCCAGCAGCTCGGACAGTAGTAATTCACCCCTCCACTTT
TRBJ2-7,15,-,-,TRBV6-5,CASSPARPASYEQYF,TGTGCCAGCAGCCCCGCGAGGCCAGCATCCTACGAGCAGTACTTC
TRBJ2-3,15,-,-,TRBV6-5,CASRELASITDTQYF,TGTGCCAGCAGGGAGCTAGCCTCGATCACAGATACGCAGTATTTT
TRBJ2-6,16,-,TRBD2,TRBV7-2,CASGGGGGFRANVLTF,TGTGCCAGCGGCGGGGGGGGCGGTTTCCGGGCCAACGTCCTGACTTTC
TRBJ2-1,17,-,TRBD2,TRBV9,CASSVDAGVEPYNEQFF,TGTGCCAGCAGCGTAGATGCGGGAGTGGAACCCTACAATGAGCAGTTCTTC
TRBJ2-3,11,-,-,TRBV20-1,CSGEGGNTQYF,TGCAGTGGGGAAGGTGGGAATACGCAGTATTTT
TRBJ1-2,13,-,-,TRBV30,CACKRTDSDGYTF,TGTGCCTGTAAGAGGACAGACTCGGATGGCTACACCTTC
TRBJ2-1,15,-,TRBD1,TRBV11-2,CASAPGQASYNEQFF,TGTGCCAGCGCTCCGGGACAGGCGTCTTACAATGAGCAGTTCTTC
TRBJ2-7,15,-,-,TRBV6-5,CASSLRHSQPYEQYF,TGTGCCAGCAGCCTCCGACACTCCCAACCCTACGAGCAGTACTTC
TRBJ2-7,15,-,TRBD1,TRBV19,CASSRGRQGSYEQYF,TGTGCCAGTAGTAGAGGGCGACAGGGCTCCTACGAGCAGTACTTC
TRBJ1-1,13,-,TRBD1,TRBV29-1,CSTRTGENTEAFF,TGCAGCACCCGTACAGGGGAGAACACTGAAGCTTTCTTT
TRBJ1-5,12,-,-,TRBV30,CAWSQGDQPQHF,TGTGCCTGGAGTCAAGGGGATCAGCCCCAGCATTTT
TRBJ2-7,14,-,-,TRBV11-2,CASSLGRMTYEQYF,TGTGCCAGCAGCTTGGGACGGATGACCTACGAGCAGTACTTC
TRBJ1-2,12,-,-,TRBV6-5,CASSPGPPIYTF,TGTGCCAGCAGTCCCGGACCCCCAATCTACACCTTC
TRBJ2-7,15,-,TRBD1,TRBV7-2,CASSSDRVVVYEQYF,TGTGCCAGCAGCAGCGACAGGGTAGTCGTTTACGAGCAGTACTTC
TRBJ1-2,15,-,TRBD1,TRBV7-9,CASSLGQASTLGYTF,TGTGCCAGCAGCTTGGGACAGGCGTCAACTCTTGGCTACACCTTC
TRBJ1-2,13,-,TRBD1,TRBV12-3/TRBV12-4,CASSSRTGNGYTF,TGTGCCAGCAGTTCGCGGACAGGGAACGGCTACACCTTC
TRBJ2-7,13,-,TRBD1,TRBV5-1,CASSPMTGLEQYF,TGCGCCAGCAGCCCCATGACAGGGCTCGAGCAGTACTTC
TRBJ1-5,14,once,-,TRBV7-9,CASSLAGSNQPQHF,TGTGCCAGCAGCTTAGCGGGCAGCAATCAGCCCCAGCATTTT
TRBJ2-5,14,few,-,TRBV5-1,CASSVGQGEETQYF,TGCGCCAGCAGCGTGGGCCAGGGAGAAGAGACCCAGTACTTC
TRBJ1-6,11,-,TRBD1,TRBV2,CASSGTGALHF,TGTGCCAGCAGTGGGACAGGCGCGCTCCACTTT
TRBJ1-2,14,-,TRBD1,TRBV6-5,CASSLVAGGYGYTF,TGTGCCAGCAGTCTGGTGGCAGGGGGGTATGGCTACACCTTC
TRBJ2-3,14,-,TRBD2,TRBV9,CASGGGAGTDTQYF,TGTGCCAGCGGCGGGGGGGCCGGAACAGATACGCAGTATTTT
TRBJ1-2,14,once,-,TRBV29-1,CSVGQAVNNYGYTF,TGCAGCGTTGGGCAGGCCGTCAATAACTATGGCTACACCTTC